What follows are 30 T cell receptor beta chains derived from one specimen sequenced in a study of OX40 agonist ivuxolimab in advanced cancers. Clones were sequenced by immunoSEQ multiplex PCR, and TCRdb holds only the in-frame ones, with some missing. Seen here are some 54,000 clones, around 85% observed once, and the top ten hold 6.5% to 7.5%. This specimen was CD4+ or CD8+ T cells sorted from blood, taken in a trial of the OX40 agonist ivuxolimab. The receptor set was obtained from an adult with an advanced solid tumor such as melanoma, head and neck, liver or kidney cancer.

The chain recombines TRBV2 with TRBJ1-5; the match to TRBD1 covers 11 bases. V trimming: 5 bases; J trimming: 7 bases; junction bases outside the gene matches: 1. The length of the CDR3 is 13 residues. CDR1 is SNHLY and CDR2 is FYNNEI in the germline V gene. CDR3 residues: CASSRTGGQPQHF. In DNA form, the CDR3 reads TGTGCCAGCAGTAGGACAGGGGGCCAGCCCCAGCATTTT.

The rearrangement joins TRBV28 to TRBJ2-3, with D possibly TRBD2 on 5 matching bases. The CDR3 has 15 amino acids. Germline V gives CDR1 MDHEN, CDR2 SYDVKM. Trimming left V 5 bases short and J 3 bases short, with 15 bases between. The CDR3 nucleotides are TGTGCCAGCAGTCCCCCGGGGATAAGTACAGATACGCAGTATTTT. This sequence encodes CASSPPGISTDTQYF. Variable domain in full (rest from reference TRBV28 and TRBJ2-3): DVKVTQSSRYLVKRTGEKVFLECVQDMDHENMFWYRQDPGLGLRLIYFSYDVKMKEKGDIPEGYSVSREKKERFSLILESASTNQTSMYLCASSPPGISTDTQYFGPGTRLTVL.

V and J are TRBV10-3 and TRBJ2-3; 11 bases match TRBD2. The germline gives CDR1 ENHRY, CDR2 SYGVKD. V lost 3 bases to trimming and J lost 3 bases; unmatched junction nucleotides: 2. This CDR3 has 15 residues. The CDR3 nucleotides read TGTGCCATCAGTGATAGCGGGGGGGCGACAGATACGCAGTATTTT. This translates into CAISDSGGATDTQYF.

The rearrangement links TRBV11-2 to TRBJ1-1, with D perhaps TRBD1 (5 bases). The V end was cut by 2 bases, the J end by 2 bases, with 9 bases between. This CDR3 region has 14 residues. In germline, CDR1 is SGHAT, CDR2 FQNNGV. The CDR3 DNA sequence: TGTGCCAGCAGCTTAAGAGACAGTAACACTGAAGCTTTCTTT. Amino acid sequence: CASSLRDSNTEAFF.

V gene TRBV5-1 combines with J gene TRBJ1-1; TRBD1 aligns across 7 bases. CDR3 length: 14 residues. Trimming removed 2 bases from V and 4 bases from J; junction bases left unmatched: 5. Germline V gives CDR1 SGHRS, CDR2 YFSETQ. The CDR3 nucleotides read TGCGCCAGCAGCTTACAGGGGCGGAGCACTGAAGCTTTCTTT. It specifies CASSLQGRSTEAFF.

This clone has more than one count but fewer than ten. The chain carries TRBV7-2 and TRBJ2-1, with TRBD2 identical over 9 bases. Per germline, CDR1 SGHTA and CDR2 FQGNSA. This CDR3 is 17 amino acids long. Trimming cost V 1 base and J 7 bases; bases outside gene matches: 11. CDR3: CASSLGWRRGGRNEQFF. Written as DNA, the CDR3 is TGTGCCAGCAGCTTAGGGTGGCGGCGGGGGGGCCGGAATGAGCAGTTCTTC.

This clone was counted once. The rearrangement uses TRBV6-1 and TRBJ1-2, with D unclear. CDR1 MNHNS and CDR2 SASEGT come from the germline V gene. This CDR3 spans 15 amino acids. Deletions cut 5 bases from V and 1 base from J, with 14 bases between. The CDR3 nucleotides are TGTGCCAGCAGTACCCTGGAGGACGGTAACTATGGCTACACCTTC. Protein product: CASSTLEDGNYGYTF.

The rearrangement joins TRBV27 to TRBJ1-2, with D possibly matching TRBD1 (6 bases). Germline CDR1 MNHEY, CDR2 SMNVEV (reference sequence). Trimming removed 0 bases from V and 8 bases from J, with 16 bases in between. The CDR3 has 15 amino acids. CDR3: CASSLSGLQGRGYTF. In DNA, the CDR3 is TGTGCCAGCAGTTTATCGGGGTTACAGGGCAGGGGCTACACCTTC.

The chain couples TRBV6-5 to TRBJ2-3, with D possibly matching TRBD1 (6 bases). The CDR3 length is 15 residues. The germline CDR1 and CDR2 sequences are MNHEY and SVGAGI. V lost 6 bases, J lost 2 bases, and 15 bases lay in between. The CDR3 coding sequence is TGTGCCAGCAGCTTCCAGGACAGATACACAGATACGCAGTATTTT. This gives the protein CASSFQDRYTDTQYF.

The chain joins TRBV28 to TRBJ2-4; the match to TRBD1 covers 9 bases. This CDR3 comprises 16 residues. Germline trimming cut 1 base from V and 1 base from J; bases unmatched to any gene: 2. Germline CDR1 and CDR2: MDHEN and SYDVKM. The CDR3 sequence: CASSLLTGGAKNIQYF. The DNA of the CDR3 is TGTGCCAGCAGTTTATTGACAGGGGGTGCCAAAAACATTCAGTACTTC.

The chain couples TRBV7-9 to TRBJ2-3; perhaps TRBD1 as D (6 bases). The germline V and J ends were trimmed by 5 bases and 0 bases, with 12 bases remaining between them. The V gene's germline CDR1 is SEHNR and CDR2 FQNEAQ (reference sequence). The CDR3 covers 15 residues. This CDR3 is CASSPRDTSTDTQYF. CDR3 nucleotide sequence: TGTGCCAGCAGCCCCCGGGACACCAGCACAGATACGCAGTATTTT.

The chain employs TRBV7-6 and TRBJ2-5, with D possibly TRBD2 on 7 matching bases. This CDR3 is built from 14 residues. With 0 bases removed from V and 4 bases from J, the gap between germline ends came to 9 bases. Germline assignment: CDR1 SGHVS and CDR2 FNYEAQ. The CDR3 DNA follows: TGTGCCAGCAGCTTAGCGGGGGGGCCAGAGACCCAGTACTTC. It translates to CASSLAGGPETQYF.

The chain carries TRBV5-1 and TRBJ2-2; D gene uncertain. Germline values: CDR1 SGHRS, CDR2 YFSETQ. V gave up 5 bases and J gave up 0 bases, with 8 bases separating them. The CDR3 totals 14 residues. The CDR3 loop reads CASRPGANTGELFF. The CDR3 bases are TGCGCCAGCAGACCCGGCGCGAACACCGGGGAGCTGTTTTTT.

The gene calls are TRBV7-3 and TRBJ1-1; D possibly corresponds to TRBD1 (6 bases). Germline loops: CDR1 SGHTA, CDR2 FQGTGA. V was trimmed by 2 bases and J by 11 bases, leaving 21 bases between them. The CDR3 has 15 amino acids. The DNA for the CDR3 is TGTGCCAGCAGCTTAGAGTCAGGGGCGGGAGTCCTGGCTTTCTTT. Protein sequence: CASSLESGAGVLAFF.

This CDR3 reads CAGDRVETEAFF. The CDR3, as DNA: TGTGCCGGAGACAGGGTGGAAACTGAAGCTTTCTTT. J is TRBJ1-1 and V is TRBV30, with 7 bases that match TRBD1. The germline V gene encodes CDR1 GTSNPN and CDR2 SVGIG (reference sequence). This CDR3 is 12 amino acids long. V was clipped by 8 bases and J by 5 bases; unmatched bases: 8.

The chain carries TRBV5-8 and TRBJ2-7; no reliable D call. V was pared by 6 bases and J by 1 base, with 17 bases between. There are 15 residues in the CDR3. Germline CDR1 SGHTS, CDR2 YDEGEE. In DNA form, the CDR3 reads TGTGCCAGCATCAAAATCCCCAGAGGATCCTACGAGCAGTACTTC. Amino acids: CASIKIPRGSYEQYF.

J is TRBJ2-5 and V is TRBV5-6, with TRBD2 matching 7 bases. Germline assignment: CDR1 SGHDT and CDR2 YYEEEE. With V trimmed by 0 bases and J by 5 bases, 4 bases remained unmatched. This CDR3 comprises 14 residues. CDR3 in amino acids: CASSLERGGETQYF. The CDR3 DNA is TGTGCCAGCAGCTTGGAGCGGGGAGGGGAGACCCAGTACTTC.

The V and J genes are TRBV10-3 and TRBJ2-7, with D possibly matching TRBD1 (5 bases). Germline loops: CDR1 ENHRY, CDR2 SYGVKD. The CDR3 runs to 16 residues. The ends were cut back, 3 bases at V and 2 bases at J, with 17 bases in the middle. The CDR3 DNA reads as TGTGCCATCAGTGACCTAACACAGGTCCCTACCTACGAGCAGTACTTC. Translated: CAISDLTQVPTYEQYF.

This clone was detected once. The chain has TRBV18 and TRBJ2-1, with TRBD1 as a possible D gene (5 bases). Trimming took 2 bases from V and 0 from J, leaving 8 bases between them. The CDR3 has 15 residues. The V gene's germline CDR1 is KGHSH and CDR2 LQKENI. In DNA form, the CDR3 reads TGTGCCAGCTCACCAGGGGCGTTCTCCTACAATGAGCAGTTCTTC. Translating gives CASSPGAFSYNEQFF. Based on the CDR3 plus reference TRBV18 and TRBJ2-1, the full variable domain is NAGVMQNPRHLVRRRGQEARLRCSPMKGHSHVYWYRQLPEEGLKFMVYLQKENIIDESGMPKERFSAEFPKEGPSILRIQQVVRGDSAAYFCASSPGAFSYNEQFFGPGTRLTVL.

This chain links TRBV7-7 with TRBJ2-1; the match to TRBD1 covers 7 bases. The junction had 11 bases not matched to a gene; V was cut back by 6 bases and J by 6 bases. Per germline, CDR1 SSHAT and CDR2 FNYEAQ (reference sequence). The CDR3 has 15 residues. CDR3 protein: CASSFSGGSFNEQFF. CDR3 bases: TGTGCCAGCAGTTTCTCAGGGGGTTCTTTCAATGAGCAGTTCTTC.

This chain uses TRBV29-1 with TRBJ2-1, with D possibly TRBD1 on 6 matching bases. The germline V and J ends were trimmed by 5 bases and 16 bases, with 21 bases remaining between them. CDR1 is SQVTM, CDR2 ANQGSEA, per germline. This CDR3 region has 12 residues. The CDR3 loop reads CSVSQGETPHFF. CDR3 bases: TGCAGCGTTTCACAGGGTGAAACTCCTCACTTCTTC.

The rearrangement uses TRBV27 and TRBJ1-2; TRBD1 matches at 8 bases. The CDR3 has 17 amino acids. The ends lost 3 bases at V and 5 bases at J; junction bases unmatched: 14. Germline assignment: CDR1 MNHEY and CDR2 SMNVEV (reference sequence). The CDR3 loop is CASSFGFVGQGAYGYTF. DNA of the CDR3: TGTGCCAGCAGTTTTGGGTTCGTAGGGCAGGGGGCATATGGCTACACCTTC.

The chain joins TRBV18 to TRBJ2-6; a possible D gene is TRBD2 (6 bases). V was trimmed by 7 bases and J by 3 bases, leaving 10 bases between them. Germline V gene data show CDR1 as KGHSH and CDR2 as LQKENI. This CDR3 contains 14 residues. CDR3 protein: CASLPGDGANVLTF. DNA for the CDR3: TGTGCCAGCTTACCGGGAGATGGGGCCAACGTCCTGACTTTC.

This chain links TRBV21-1 with TRBJ2-6; the DNA was not compared with TRBD1, the D call given in the table. TRBV21-1 is listed as a pseudogene. CDR3 length equals 16 residues. CDR3: CARAGTVVSGANVLTF. The CDR3 DNA follows: TGTGCCAGGGCCGGGACAGTAGTTTCTGGGGCCAACGTCCTGACTTTC.

The chain joins TRBV7-2 to TRBJ2-5; D not certain. Germline CDR1 reads SGHTA; CDR2 reads FQGNSA. The CDR3 covers 14 residues. V lost 2 bases and J 2 bases, leaving 9 bases between the germline ends. The CDR3 is CASSLYPVQETQYF. CDR3 DNA sequence: TGTGCCAGCAGCTTATATCCGGTACAAGAGACCCAGTACTTC. The complete variable domain, with remaining parts taken from reference TRBV7-2 and TRBJ2-5, reads GAGVSQSPSNKVTEKGKDVELRCDPISGHTALYWYRQSLGQGLEFLIYFQGNSAPDKSGLPSDRFSAERTGGSVSTLTIQRTQQEDSAVYLCASSLYPVQETQYFGPGTRLLVL.

J is TRBJ2-7 and V is TRBV27; 7 nucleotides agree with TRBD1. The V and J ends lost 9 bases and 4 bases, in that order; junction bases with no gene match: 9. Germline V CDR1 and CDR2: MNHEY, SMNVEV (reference sequence). This CDR3 spans 13 amino acids. The CDR3 bases are TGTGCCAGATTAAGGGGGCTGGGGTACGAGCAGTACTTC. It yields the protein CARLRGLGYEQYF.

The chain uses TRBV30 and TRBJ1-6; D unclear. The germline V and J ends were trimmed by 3 bases and 4 bases, with 4 bases remaining between them. Per the germline V gene, CDR1 is GTSNPN and CDR2 is SVGIG (reference sequence). This CDR3 is built from 12 residues. The CDR3 DNA reads TGTGCCTGGAGCCCATATAATTCACCCCTCCACTTT. Residues: CAWSPYNSPLHF. The whole variable domain, remainder taken from reference TRBV30 and TRBJ1-6, is SQTIHQWPATLVQPVGSPLSLECTVEGTSNPNLYWYRQAAGRGLQLLFYSVGIGQISSEVPQNLSASRPQDRQFILSSKKLLLSDSGFYLCAWSPYNSPLHFGNGTRLTVT.

This chain connects TRBV2 to TRBJ1-4; the D gene is possibly TRBD1 (6 bases). This CDR3 comprises 14 residues. Trimming pared 6 bases from V and 5 bases from J, leaving 13 bases between. Germline values: CDR1 SNHLY, CDR2 FYNNEI. The CDR3 protein is CASREDSLNEKLFF. CDR3 nucleotides: TGTGCCAGCAGAGAGGACAGTTTGAATGAAAAACTGTTTTTT.

The CDR3 is CASSQGRGAGDEKLFF. In DNA form, the CDR3 reads TGCGCCAGCAGCCAGGGCAGGGGGGCGGGAGATGAAAAACTGTTTTTT. The V gene is TRBV4-1, the J gene TRBJ1-4; 7 positions match TRBD1. CDR1 is MGHRA, CDR2 YSYEKL, per germline. With V trimmed by 3 bases and J by 6 bases, 10 bases remained unmatched. The CDR3 extends over 16 amino acids.

The V gene is TRBV27, the J gene TRBJ1-2; D gene unclear. The V gene's germline CDR1 is MNHEY and CDR2 SMNVEV (reference sequence). The germline V and J ends were trimmed by 4 bases and 8 bases, with 17 bases remaining between them. The CDR3 covers 14 residues. The CDR3 here is CASSSPLRGRGYTF. CDR3 in DNA: TGTGCCAGCAGTTCCCCTCTGCGAGGGCGGGGCTACACCTTC.